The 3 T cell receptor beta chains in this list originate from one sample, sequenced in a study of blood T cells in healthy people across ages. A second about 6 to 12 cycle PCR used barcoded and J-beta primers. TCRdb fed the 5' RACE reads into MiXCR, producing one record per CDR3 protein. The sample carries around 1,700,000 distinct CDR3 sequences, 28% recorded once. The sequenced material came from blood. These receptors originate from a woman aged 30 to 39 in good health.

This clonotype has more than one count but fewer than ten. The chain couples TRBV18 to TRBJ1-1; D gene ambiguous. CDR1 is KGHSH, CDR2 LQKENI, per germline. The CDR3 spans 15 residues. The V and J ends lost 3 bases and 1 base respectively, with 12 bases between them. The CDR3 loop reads CASSPSLVKNTEAFF. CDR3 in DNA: TGTGCCAGCTCACCTTCTCTTGTCAAGAACACTGAAGCTTTCTTT.

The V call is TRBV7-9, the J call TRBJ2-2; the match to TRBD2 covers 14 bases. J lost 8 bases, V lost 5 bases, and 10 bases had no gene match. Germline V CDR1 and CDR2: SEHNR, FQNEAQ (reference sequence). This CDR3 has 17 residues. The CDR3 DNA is TGTGCCAGCAGCCGGACTAGCGGGAGGACGGCTGGAGGGGAGCTGTTTTTT. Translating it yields CASSRTSGRTAGGELFF.

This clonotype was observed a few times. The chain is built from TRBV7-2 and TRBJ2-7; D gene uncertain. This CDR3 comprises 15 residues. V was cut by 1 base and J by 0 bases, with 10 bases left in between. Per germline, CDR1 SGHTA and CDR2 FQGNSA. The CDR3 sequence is CASSLDFSSSYEQYF. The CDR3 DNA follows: TGTGCCAGCAGCTTAGACTTTTCTAGCTCCTACGAGCAGTACTTC.